The source of this T cell receptor (beta chain) is a study of blood T cell repertoires in COVID-19 (dated by TCRdb to 2020 to 2021). In terms of the full investigation: Samples from collaborators originated in the United States, Italy and Spain and spanned both the acute and convalescent phases of COVID-19. The prospective study material was composed of cDNA or gDNA derived from T cells, B-cell-depleted T cells, or PBMCs. Deeply sampled blood TCRbeta repertoires from subjects exposed to, actively infected with, or recovered from COVID-19 were included in the dataset. A freely available public database, intended as a resource for researchers studying the immune response to SARS-CoV-2, is where the repertoires were released. Samples were obtained from the ongoing ImmuneRACE study (first 160 participants) and from approximately 1,200 subjects provided by 6 global collaborators. The sample metadata nearly always contained a de-identified subject ID, COVID-19 status, age in years and sex. HLA class I and class II types, where available, came from metadata supplied by the sample provider rather than from assay-based typing. Here is what the overall study found, with its caveats: The quantity of clinical and demographic metadata differed by source and by participant and was supplied without curation.

Note on this clone: No antigen is known for it. Base qualities are not provided; no much larger clone lies one nucleotide away.

TCRbeta CDR3 regions were amplified from genomic DNA by means of the immunoSEQ Assay, a bias-controlled multiplex PCR. On the authors' methods: The number of nucleated cells in each sample was estimated from the amplification of reference gene primers within the assay. Sequence reads were collapsed and filtered to measure the absolute abundance of every unique TCRbeta CDR3 rearrangement. For each sample, productive Simpson clonality was calculated as the square root of Simpson's diversity index over productive rearrangements. TCRdb provides this immuneACCESS table in a form limited to in-frame rearrangements. Some clones are lacking; in checked studies, under half of them reflect an unresolved V gene, and why the rest are absent is not known. The V and J calls and clone size come from that table; D and trimming were worked out from the DNA. Recorded for this sample are about 67,000 clones; roughly 79% of them occurred a single time. The ten top clones hold roughly 6.3% of the sample.

The trim is 1 base for V and 8 bases for J, with a gap of 15 bases between the germline ends. The CDR3 starts with the cysteine, ends with the phenylalanine, and has 15 residues. Here the CDR3 DNA is all that survives: 45 bases in frame from base 1. CDR1 and CDR2 are drawn from the germline V gene: SGHTA, FQGNSA. The collaborating institutions used their own protocols to collect whole blood in K2EDTA tubes. For TCRbeta analysis, collaborator samples were shipped as frozen whole blood, as isolated PBMCs, or as DNA extracted from either sample type. The origin of this receptor is a woman between 55 and 75 years old with acute or convalescent COVID-19. The rearrangement combines TRBV7-2 with TRBJ2-1, and possibly TRBD2, on 6 matching bases. Sequencing input: peripheral blood. The CDR3 amino acid sequence is: CASSLGPGVFDEQFF. The nucleotide sequence reads as follows: TGTGCCAGCAGCTTAGGTCCGGGGGTTTTCGATGAGCAGTTCTTC. The entire variable domain, with the stretches around the CDR3 drawn from the reference TRBV7-2 and TRBJ2-1 proteins, is GAGVSQSPSNKVTEKGKDVELRCDPISGHTALYWYRQSLGQGLEFLIYFQGNSAPDKSGLPSDRFSAERTGGSVSTLTIQRTQQEDSAVYLCASSLGPGVFDEQFFGPGTRLTVL.